Listed below are T cell receptor beta chains from one sample, sequenced in a study of cytomegalovirus exposure and HLA in healthy donors. TCRdb's table, derived via immunoSEQ multiplex PCR, lists solely in-frame clones and lacks some. The table shows some 140,000 clones, with just under 80% occurring only once. Material for sequencing was PBMCs. Receptors originate from a young woman in good health and CMV-seronegative. The CDR3 runs from the conserved cysteine through the conserved F or W. Each record gives: V gene, D gene, clone size, J gene, CDR3 protein, CDR3 DNA. A D gene is named only where the DNA matches it firmly. The listing skips clone size in some rows; elsewhere it reads once, few, many or a size class.

TRBV7-2,NA,NA,TRBJ2-3,CASSLEAAADTQYF,TGTGCCAGCAGCTTAGAAGCGGCGGCAGATACGCAGTATTTT
TRBV7-9,TRBD2,NA,TRBJ2-7,CASTPGLAGTSYEQYF,TGTGCCAGCACCCCTGGACTAGCGGGGACCTCCTACGAGCAGTACTTC
TRBV30,NA,NA,TRBJ1-1,CAWNPGSTPGAFF,TGTGCCTGGAACCCCGGGTCGACCCCGGGAGCTTTCTTT
TRBV6-5,NA,NA,TRBJ2-3,CASSYSGSSTDTQYF,TGTGCCAGCAGTTACTCCGGGTCTAGCACAGATACGCAGTATTTT
TRBV9,NA,NA,TRBJ2-1,CASSVGGLMPYNEQFF,TGTGCCAGCAGCGTAGGCGGGCTGATGCCTTACAATGAGCAGTTCTTC
TRBV21-1,NA,NA,TRBJ1-1,CASSKKDDSMEGAEAFF,TGTGCCAGCAGCAAAAAGGACGATTCGATGGAGGGAGCTGAAGCTTTCTTT
TRBV19,NA,few,TRBJ2-2,CASSFYTGELFF,TGTGCCAGTAGCTTCTACACCGGGGAGCTGTTTTTT
TRBV6-5,TRBD1,NA,TRBJ1-4,CASSYSGGGEKLFF,TGTGCCAGCAGCTATTCAGGGGGCGGTGAAAAACTGTTTTTT
TRBV6-5,NA,NA,TRBJ1-2,CASSSLRESGYTF,TGTGCCAGCAGCTCATTACGTGAGTCTGGCTACACCTTC
TRBV6-6,NA,NA,TRBJ1-5,CASSYNPGNQPQHF,TGTGCCAGCAGTTACAACCCGGGCAATCAGCCCCAGCATTTT
TRBV5-8,TRBD2,once,TRBJ2-1,CASSLASGYFRFF,TGTGCCAGCAGCTTGGCTAGCGGGTATTTCAGGTTCTTC
TRBV10-3,NA,NA,TRBJ2-7,CATSGAWEQYF,TGTGCCACCTCAGGTGCGTGGGAGCAGTACTTC
TRBV9,TRBD2,NA,TRBJ2-1,CASSPGLAGVIREQFF,TGTGCCAGCAGCCCGGGACTAGCGGGAGTAATTCGTGAGCAGTTCTTC
TRBV6-5,NA,NA,TRBJ2-1,CASSYGRELGGQFF,TGTGCCAGCAGTTACGGGCGGGAACTCGGGGGGCAGTTCTTC
TRBV7-2,TRBD2,once,TRBJ2-5,CASSPGRAGLQETQYF,TGTGCCAGCAGCCCCGGAAGAGCGGGACTTCAAGAGACCCAGTACTTC
TRBV7-8,NA,NA,TRBJ2-1,CASSVQVGAFVNEQFF,TGTGCCAGCAGCGTTCAGGTGGGGGCGTTTGTCAATGAGCAGTTCTTC
TRBV29-1,TRBD2,NA,TRBJ2-3,CSVLTSGRADTQYF,TGCAGCGTGCTGACTAGCGGGAGGGCAGATACGCAGTATTTT
TRBV5-6,TRBD2,NA,TRBJ2-1,CASSFGLAPNNEQFF,TGTGCCAGCAGCTTTGGACTAGCGCCTAACAATGAGCAGTTCTTC
TRBV6-5,NA,NA,TRBJ1-1,CASSPGGNTEAFF,TGTGCCAGCAGCCCCGGCGGGAACACTGAAGCTTTCTTT
TRBV25-1,NA,NA,TRBJ1-1,CASSGALNTEAFF,TGTGCCAGCAGTGGGGCATTGAACACTGAAGCTTTCTTT
TRBV5-1,NA,NA,TRBJ2-5,CASRASWGDRETQYF,TGCGCCAGCAGGGCGTCCTGGGGAGATAGGGAGACCCAGTACTTC
TRBV27,TRBD1,NA,TRBJ1-3,CASSPGTGASSGNTIYF,TGTGCCAGCAGTCCGGGAACAGGGGCCAGCTCTGGAAACACCATATATTTT
TRBV19,TRBD2,NA,TRBJ2-2,CASSASGSRGELFF,TGTGCCAGTAGTGCTAGCGGGAGTAGGGGGGAGCTGTTTTTT
TRBV7-8,TRBD2,NA,TRBJ2-7,CASSLRREPYEQYF,TGTGCCAGCAGCTTAAGGCGGGAGCCCTACGAGCAGTACTTC
TRBV5-1,TRBD2,NA,TRBJ2-3,CASSLRTSGIGVRTDTQYF,TGCGCCAGCAGCTTGAGGACTAGCGGGATAGGGGTGCGGACAGATACGCAGTATTTT
TRBV7-9,NA,NA,TRBJ1-1,CASSLVEGRVEAFF,TGTGCCAGCAGCTTAGTGGAGGGGAGGGTTGAAGCTTTCTTT
TRBV12-5,NA,once,TRBJ1-2,CASGGNYGYTF,TGTGCTAGTGGCGGGAACTATGGCTACACCTTC
TRBV6-6,TRBD1,NA,TRBJ1-1,CASSYSGQGNTEAFF,TGTGCCAGCAGTTACTCGGGACAGGGAAACACTGAAGCTTTCTTT
TRBV6-6,TRBD1,few,TRBJ2-1,CASSSGTGDYNEQFF,TGTGCCAGCAGTTCTGGGACAGGGGACTACAATGAGCAGTTCTTC
TRBV29-1,NA,once,TRBJ2-3,CSVGLFRTISTDTQYF,TGCAGCGTGGGACTCTTCAGGACAATTTCTACAGATACGCAGTATTTT
TRBV29-1,NA,NA,TRBJ1-1,CSVPGGQGTEAFF,TGCAGCGTGCCCGGGGGGCAGGGCACTGAAGCTTTCTTT
TRBV25-1,NA,NA,TRBJ1-2,CASSDVTGYTF,TGTGCCAGCAGTGATGTGACAGGCTACACCTTC
TRBV5-1,TRBD2,NA,TRBJ2-1,CASSMTSDSYNEQFF,TGCGCCAGCAGCATGACTAGCGACTCCTACAATGAGCAGTTCTTC
TRBV29-1,TRBD1,NA,TRBJ2-2,CSAVTGITGELFF,TGCAGCGCCGTGACAGGGATCACCGGGGAGCTGTTTTTT
TRBV5-1,TRBD1,once,TRBJ2-2,CASSLGGSGTGELFF,TGCGCCAGCAGCTTAGGGGGCAGCGGCACCGGGGAGCTGTTTTTT
TRBV5-1,TRBD1,NA,TRBJ1-2,CASSFVRGQGYTF,TGCGCCAGCAGCTTTGTGAGGGGACAGGGCTACACCTTC